These 18 T cell receptor beta chains originate from one sample sequenced in a study of shared clonotypes between healthy human individuals. Here immunoSEQ multiplex PCR was the method, and the copy in TCRdb shows in-frame clones only, minus some. This table holds a few million clones, around 90% found once. The sequenced sample was naive CD4+ T cells from PBMCs. The sample's subset: CD45RA+ positively selected. The receptors were gathered from a man in his late teens or twenties in good health. Some clones in this sample may be carry-over from other donors' samples.

This chain links TRBV5-1 with TRBJ2-3; D call uncertain. The CDR3 is made up of 13 amino acids. The V gene lost 5 bases and the J gene lost 2 bases, with 9 bases spanning the gap. Per the germline V gene, CDR1 is SGHRS and CDR2 is YFSETQ. CDR3 in DNA: TGCGCCAGCAGATTCAAGGCCACAGATACGCAGTATTTT. It specifies CASRFKATDTQYF.

The rearrangement joins TRBV7-8 to TRBJ1-2, with D maybe TRBD1 (5 bases). CDR1 is SGHVS, CDR2 FQNEAQ, per germline. The length of the CDR3 is 15 residues. V gave up 5 bases and J gave up 5 bases, with 18 bases separating them. The CDR3 nucleotides are TGTGCCAGCAGCCACGACAGACTGCTACGTTATGGCTACACCTTC. Translation: CASSHDRLLRYGYTF. Using reference TRBV7-8 and TRBJ1-2 for the parts outside the CDR3, the full variable domain is GAGVSQSPRYKVAKRGQDVALRCDPISGHVSLFWYQQALGQGPEFLTYFQNEAQLDKSGLPSDRFFAERPEGSVSTLKIQRTQQEDSAVYLCASSHDRLLRYGYTFGSGTRLTVV.

The chain employs TRBV28 and TRBJ2-7; possible D gene TRBD1, 6 bases. This CDR3 has 14 amino acids. The germline CDR1 and CDR2 sequences are MDHEN and SYDVKM. V lost 6 bases and J lost 2, with 14 bases in between. CDR3 coding DNA: TGTGCCAGCAGCCTATACCAGGGGACCTACGAGCAGTACTTC. It encodes CASSLYQGTYEQYF.

The chain carries TRBV5-1 and TRBJ2-1; 14 positions match TRBD2. The CDR3 runs 16 residues. After removal of 2 bases from V and 8 bases from J, the junction contained 6 bases not matched to a gene. Germline lookup yields CDR1 SGHRS and CDR2 YFSETQ. The chain's CDR3 is CASSLTGTSGRHEQFF. The CDR3 DNA follows: TGCGCCAGCAGCTTAACCGGGACTAGCGGGAGACATGAGCAGTTCTTC. The complete variable domain, with remaining parts taken from reference TRBV5-1 and TRBJ2-1, reads KAGVTQTPRYLIKTRGQQVTLSCSPISGHRSVSWYQQTPGQGLQFLFEYFSETQRNKGNFPGRFSGRQFSNSRSEMNVSTLELGDSALYLCASSLTGTSGRHEQFFGPGTRLTVL.

The chain has TRBV7-2 and TRBJ1-1; tentatively, D is TRBD1 (5 bases). The CDR3 loop spans 17 amino acids. Trimming cost V 4 bases and J 0 bases, with 18 bases left between them. Germline CDR1 reads SGHTA; CDR2 reads FQGNSA. The CDR3 protein is CASSSPWGEGMNTEAFF. The CDR3 nucleotides are TGTGCCAGCAGCTCCCCTTGGGGGGAGGGCATGAACACTGAAGCTTTCTTT.

The chain employs TRBV28 and TRBJ1-1; the match to TRBD1 covers 10 bases. J gave up 1 base and V 6 bases, and 5 bases lay outside the gene matches. This CDR3 region has 15 residues. Per the germline V gene, CDR1 is MDHEN and CDR2 is SYDVKM. The CDR3 DNA follows: TGTGCCAGCAGGACAGGGGGCGCGGGGAACACTGAAGCTTTCTTT. Translated, it gives CASRTGGAGNTEAFF.

The chain employs TRBV7-9 and TRBJ2-7, with 7 bases lining up with TRBD1. The CDR3 spans 18 residues. Germline loops: CDR1 SEHNR, CDR2 FQNEAQ (reference sequence). Trimming cost V 2 bases and J 3 bases; bases outside gene matches: 16. The CDR3 region has the DNA TGTGCCAGCAGCTTACGAAGTGGTTCACAGGGGATACTCTACGAGCAGTACTTC. Residues: CASSLRSGSQGILYEQYF.

V gene TRBV5-1 combines with J gene TRBJ2-5; TRBD2 is a possible D gene (6 bases). CDR1 and CDR2 from the germline V gene are SGHRS and YFSETQ. The CDR3 consists of 14 residues. V lost 2 bases, J lost 4 bases, and 12 bases lay in between. CDR3 in amino acids: CASSLRGERETQYF. The CDR3 nucleotides are TGCGCCAGCAGCTTACGCGGGGAAAGAGAGACCCAGTACTTC.

V usage is TRBV10-1 and J usage is TRBJ2-5; unclear D gene. Trimming pared 0 bases from V and 0 bases from J, leaving 8 bases between. This CDR3 is built from 15 residues. CDR1 WNHNN and CDR2 SYGVQD come from the germline V gene (reference sequence). CDR3 nucleotides: TGCGCCAGCAGTGAGTCGGGTTTAGACCAAGAGACCCAGTACTTC. This translates into CASSESGLDQETQYF.

The rearrangement joins TRBV30 to TRBJ2-2; weak D call: TRBD2 (5 bases). Germline CDR1 is GTSNPN and CDR2 is SVGIG (reference sequence). V was pared by 7 bases and J by 7 bases, with 10 bases between. The CDR3 consists of 11 residues. Here the CDR3 reads CASKRGGELFF. The DNA of the CDR3 is TGTGCCTCTAAACGGGGCGGGGAGCTGTTTTTT.

The genes are TRBV18 and TRBJ1-5, with 7 bases identical to TRBD1. Per the germline V gene, CDR1 is KGHSH and CDR2 is LQKENI. The CDR3 is 18 residues long. Germline trimming cut 3 bases from V and 0 bases from J; bases unmatched to any gene: 11. For the CDR3, the DNA is TGTGCCAGCTCACCTGAGTTTCAGGGGGGGGCTAGCAATCAGCCCCAGCATTTT. Protein sequence: CASSPEFQGGASNQPQHF. The full variable domain, its missing parts supplied by reference TRBV18 and TRBJ1-5, is NAGVMQNPRHLVRRRGQEARLRCSPMKGHSHVYWYRQLPEEGLKFMVYLQKENIIDESGMPKERFSAEFPKEGPSILRIQQVVRGDSAAYFCASSPEFQGGASNQPQHFGDGTRLSIL.

The chain has TRBV6-1 and TRBJ1-3; TRBD1 matches at 8 bases. Trimming at V came to 2 bases and at J to 5 bases, leaving 11 bases not matched to a gene. Germline values: CDR1 MNHNS, CDR2 SASEGT. The CDR3 has 17 amino acids. The CDR3 reads CASSERWHRGIRNTIYF. CDR3 sequence (DNA): TGTGCCAGCAGTGAACGGTGGCACAGGGGGATAAGAAACACCATATATTTT.

The chain employs TRBV18 and TRBJ1-2, with D perhaps TRBD1 (5 bases). Trimming left V 3 bases short and J 1 base short, with 15 bases between. The germline gives CDR1 KGHSH, CDR2 LQKENI. CDR3 length: 16 residues. The DNA of the CDR3 is TGTGCCAGCTCACCGCCTCCGGGGCAGGTTAACTATGGCTACACCTTC. The encoded protein is CASSPPPGQVNYGYTF.

This chain joins TRBV2 and TRBJ2-7, with D tentatively TRBD1 or TRBD2 (6 bases each). Germline assignment: CDR1 SNHLY and CDR2 FYNNEI. Between the trimmed V and J ends, which lost 11 bases and 7 bases, there was a span of 24 bases. The CDR3 is 14 residues long. In nucleotides, the CDR3 is TGTGCCGGGGGGACAACTACACATTATGAGGAGCAGTACTTC. Protein sequence: CAGGTTTHYEEQYF.

Notes on this clone: This sample includes further DNA sequences coding for the same CDR3. The J gene is TRBJ2-3, the V gene TRBV5-1; 9 bases are shared with TRBD2. CDR3 length: 16 amino acids. Germline V CDR1 and CDR2: SGHRS, YFSETQ. The J segment lost 0 bases and the V segment lost 0 bases, leaving 2 bases of the junction unmatched. The CDR3 is CASSLGLADSTDTQYF. The CDR3 nucleotides read TGCGCCAGCAGCTTGGGACTAGCGGATAGCACAGATACGCAGTATTTT.

The chain uses TRBV7-8 and TRBJ2-5, with 7 bases matching TRBD1. The V gene's germline CDR1 is SGHVS and CDR2 FQNEAQ. The V segment lost 5 bases and the J segment 5 bases; nucleotides outside the gene matches: 11. The CDR3 length is 15 residues. The CDR3 coding sequence is TGTGCCAGCAGCCCATTACCTACCAGGGGGGAGACCCAGTACTTC. This sequence encodes CASSPLPTRGETQYF.

This clone occurred once. The sample holds other DNA sequences that translate to the same CDR3. The chain carries TRBV4-1 and TRBJ2-2, with 9 bases aligning to TRBD2. CDR1 is MGHRA, CDR2 YSYEKL, per germline. V gave up 0 bases and J gave up 0 bases; unmatched junction bases: 2. This CDR3 spans 17 amino acids. CDR3 sequence: CASSQEAGGANTGELFF. The DNA for the CDR3 is TGCGCCAGCAGCCAAGAAGCGGGAGGCGCGAACACCGGGGAGCTGTTTTTT.

The chain combines TRBV5-1 with TRBJ1-4; tentative D call: TRBD1 (5 bases). Germline CDR1 and CDR2: SGHRS and YFSETQ. The V end lost 6 bases, the J end lost 0 bases, and 15 bases lay between the germline ends. The CDR3 spans 16 residues. The CDR3 region has the DNA TGCGCCAGCAACCCAGGGAGCCTTTCAACTAATGAAAAACTGTTTTTT. Its protein product is CASNPGSLSTNEKLFF.